The rows below give T cell receptor beta chains drawn from one sample of a study of OX40 agonist ivuxolimab in advanced cancers. The repertoire was sequenced with immunoSEQ multiplex PCR; TCRdb's copy has only in-frame clones and lacks some. This table has under 45,000 clones, roughly 69% appearing once. This specimen consisted of CD4+ or CD8+ T cells sorted from blood, obtained in a trial of the OX40 agonist ivuxolimab. The receptors shown here come from an adult with an advanced solid tumor such as melanoma, head and neck, liver or kidney cancer. The conserved cysteine and the conserved F or W are not part of the CDR3 here. Each record gives: V gene, CDR3 protein.

v_gene: TRBV10-2
CDR3aa: ASKDGPGLAF

v_gene: TRBV13
CDR3aa: ASSSVGTNEKLF

v_gene: TRBV5-6
CDR3aa: ASSLGQVKEKLF

v_gene: TRBV30
CDR3aa: AGLRTGTTYEQY

v_gene: TRBV28
CDR3aa: ASSLPGALRYGYT

v_gene: TRBV11-2
CDR3aa: ASKWSGGAYSPLH

v_gene: TRBV9
CDR3aa: ASTPSLSNEKLF

v_gene: TRBV19
CDR3aa: ASSIRQGRNSPLH

v_gene: TRBV18
CDR3aa: ASSPSQAINSPLH

v_gene: TRBV6-1
CDR3aa: ASSPPGRTLH

v_gene: TRBV30
CDR3aa: AWSRIYSPGNEQY

v_gene: TRBV2
CDR3aa: ASSEGGGVSYNEQF

v_gene: TRBV29-1
CDR3aa: SASTGAVGNTEAF

v_gene: TRBV19
CDR3aa: ASSGRQGTTGGYT

v_gene: TRBV11-2
CDR3aa: ASSATANEKLF

v_gene: TRBV30
CDR3aa: ASDRGLKETQY

v_gene: TRBV29-1
CDR3aa: SVDGTSGGPTWDTQY

v_gene: TRBV7-6
CDR3aa: ASSALQGYNEQF

v_gene: TRBV6-5
CDR3aa: ASSYSRGTEAF

v_gene: TRBV10-3
CDR3aa: AIKAGGTEAF

v_gene: TRBV7-8
CDR3aa: ASSLAGRTDTQY

v_gene: TRBV4-2
CDR3aa: ASSLNYEQY

v_gene: TRBV4-1
CDR3aa: ASSQVSGGATSEQY

v_gene: TRBV11-1
CDR3aa: ASSQDREGGYT

v_gene: TRBV7-7
CDR3aa: ASSDNQVRSVDYGYT

v_gene: TRBV6-5
CDR3aa: ASRRADTQY

v_gene: TRBV5-1
CDR3aa: ASSFDRGRTEAF

v_gene: TRBV5-5
CDR3aa: ASSLRVANQPQH